The text below deals with one T cell receptor beta chain. This sample is part of a study of cytomegalovirus exposure and HLA in healthy donors. CDR1 and CDR2 from the germline V gene are LGHNA and YNFKEQ. Trimming removed 1 base from V and 1 base from J, with 11 bases in between. There are 15 residues in the CDR3. PCR amplification relied on 60 Vbeta primers (plus 13 Jbeta primers). Data came from immunoSEQ multiplex PCR; TCRdb stores just in-frame clones and leaves some out. The data show 130,000 or so clones, with over 75% seen just once and around 0.5% held by the top ten. The TCR comes from a middle-aged woman in good health and CMV-seronegative. Sequenced input: PBMCs. The chain has TRBV4-2 and TRBJ2-7; no definite D call. The CDR3 DNA is TGTGCCAGCAGCCAAGCTCCGGGTAGTTCCTACGAGCAGTACTTC. It yields the protein CASSQAPGSSYEQYF.